This T cell receptor beta chain is from a study of low-dose radiotherapy and immunotherapy resistance in tumors (dated by TCRdb to 2021 to 2024). Study-wide context: Cohort 1 received 0.5 Gy per fraction every 2 weeks, with a prescribed total PTV dose of 6.5 Gy. Trial participants were not randomized into treatment groups. Every two weeks, patients got intravenous cyclophosphamide at 200 mg/m2, given one day ahead of each radiation and immunotherapy administration. Nivolumab and ipilimumab were both given intravenously, with nivolumab at a 240 mg flat dose every two weeks and ipilimumab at 1 mg/kg every six weeks. Cohort 2 received 1 Gy per fraction every two weeks, with a total of 13 Gy over 26 weeks. Eight patients were included in the translational analysis: three from the first dose cohort and the first five from the second dose cohort. Starting on cycle 1 day 1, patients took 300 mg of aspirin by mouth once daily for four cycles.

What the time point label conveys for this sample: before trial treatment. Donors were enrolled in RACIN, a single-arm phase I dose-escalation trial in which nivolumab, ipilimumab, aspirin, low-dose cyclophosphamide and low-dose radiotherapy were combined. Patients were eligible if they had advanced solid tumors that were TIL-negative. For sequencing, an Illumina HiSeq 2500 was employed. First-strand cDNA was synthesized with Superscript III and a set of TRAV- and TRBV-specific primers, covering both TCRalpha and TCRbeta chains. TCRs were amplified with Phusion for around 20 PCR cycles using a constant-region primer together with the adapter attached to the V primers. Amplification of the isolated mRNA was done with the MessageAmp II aRNA Amplification Kit, which involved an approximately 16-hour in vitro transcription at 37 degrees C. The Dynabeads mRNA DIRECT Purification Kit was used to isolate mRNA for TCR sequencing. A second approximately 25-cycle Phusion PCR added indexed Illumina adapters, and products were purified with AMPure XP beads. The study's processing was this. Using custom Perl scripts, TCR sequences that encoded the same protein were pooled, out-of-frame sequences were dropped, and the abundance of each clonotype was calculated. The analysis excluded TCR sequences that were supported by just one read. The metrics used to describe the repertoires included Shannon entropy, Gini index, clonality, richness, and the frequency of TCRs shared between repertoires. TCRdb reran the public reads through fastp at Q25 and MiXCR, keeping productive beta chains. All rows with the same CDR3 protein become a single entry with the most common DNA and genes. These V and J calls rely on TCRdb rather than the paper's analysis. The sample contains around 64,000 distinct CDR3 sequences, more than 25% of them found a single time. Roughly 6.5% of the sample is taken by the ten largest.

This clonotype was seen only a few times. Its binding antigen is unknown. Base qualities are not at hand, and no much larger clone is one base apart. Per the germline V gene, SGHDT is the CDR1 and YYEEEE is the CDR2. Its CDR3 holds 16 amino acids, cysteine through phenylalanine. The only DNA kept is the CDR3, 48 bases in frame from the first base. Relative to germline, V is 2 bases shorter and J is 0 bases shorter, with 11 bases between their ends. The clonotype originates from a male donor with rectosigmoid adenocarcinoma. Sequenced here: PBMCs, sampled before treatment. The sequence links TRBV5-6 to TRBJ2-2; TRBD1 is a weak D gene call, 5 bases matching. The CDR3: CASSLQDNANTGELFF. The nucleotide sequence reads TGTGCCAGCAGCTTACAGGATAACGCGAACACCGGGGAGCTGTTTTTT.